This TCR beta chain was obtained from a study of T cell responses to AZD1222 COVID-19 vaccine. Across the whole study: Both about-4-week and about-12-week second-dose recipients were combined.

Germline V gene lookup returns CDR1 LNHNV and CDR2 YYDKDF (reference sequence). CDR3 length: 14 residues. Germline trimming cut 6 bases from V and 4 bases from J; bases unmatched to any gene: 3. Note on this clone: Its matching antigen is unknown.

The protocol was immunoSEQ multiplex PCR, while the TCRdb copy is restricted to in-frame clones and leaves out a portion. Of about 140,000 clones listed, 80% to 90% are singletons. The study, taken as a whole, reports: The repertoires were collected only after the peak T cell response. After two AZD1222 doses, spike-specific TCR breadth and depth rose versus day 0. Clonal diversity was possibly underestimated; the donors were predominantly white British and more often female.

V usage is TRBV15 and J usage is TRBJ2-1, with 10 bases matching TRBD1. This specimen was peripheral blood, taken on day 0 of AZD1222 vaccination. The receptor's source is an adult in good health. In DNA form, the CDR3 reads TGTGCCACCAGGGGACAGGGGAGTTACAATGAGCAGTTCTTC. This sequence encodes CATRGQGSYNEQFF.